What follows are 31 T cell receptor beta chains derived from one specimen sequenced in a study of metastatic and nonmetastatic thyroid tumors. TCRdb re-called clones from the PCR reads using MiXCR. The table shows roughly 32,000 clones, with 15% to 20% occurring only once. All patients were untreated before thyroid surgery. Sequences were obtained from blood. Every receptor here comes from a female donor with papillary thyroid cancer or a benign thyroid nodule (not recorded which). Some clones in this sample may be carry-over from other donors' samples.

This clone was picked up many times. The J gene is TRBJ2-2, the V gene TRBV20-1; D might be TRBD2 (6 bases). V shed 6 bases and J shed 8 bases, with 25 bases lying between them. The CDR3 length is 16 residues. CDR1 is DFQATT and CDR2 is SNEGSKA in the germline V gene (reference sequence). In DNA form, the CDR3 reads TGCAGTGCCGGAGTCGGGGGTGGCTTTAGAACTGGGGAGCTGTTTTTT. Its protein product is CSAGVGGGFRTGELFF.

This clone occurred many times. The J gene is TRBJ2-5, the V gene TRBV11-2; a possible D gene is TRBD2 (6 bases). CDR3 length: 15 amino acids. V lost 2 bases and J lost 5, with 15 bases in between. Germline V gene lookup returns CDR1 SGHAT and CDR2 FQNNGV. The CDR3 DNA sequence: TGTGCCAGCAGCTTAATGTGGGGACTGGGGGAGACCCAGTACTTC. This encodes CASSLMWGLGETQYF.

This clone was seen repeatedly, ten times or more. The chain uses TRBV11-3 and TRBJ1-1; 7 bases are shared with TRBD1. The CDR3 totals 16 residues. J was trimmed by 3 bases and V by 4 bases; bases with no gene match: 11. Germline CDR1 SGHNT, CDR2 YENEEA. CDR3: CASSSDDRDWDTEAFF. CDR3 nucleotide sequence: TGTGCCAGCAGCTCCGATGACAGGGATTGGGACACTGAAGCTTTCTTT. Variable domain in full (rest from reference TRBV11-3 and TRBJ1-1): EAGVVQSPRYKIIEKKQPVAFWCNPISGHNTLYWYLQNLGQGPELLIRYENEEAVDDSQLPKDRFSAERLKGVDSTLKIQPAELGDSAVYLCASSSDDRDWDTEAFFGQGTRLTVV.

This clone occurred many times. The rearrangement joins TRBV20-1 to TRBJ2-3; 8 nucleotides align to TRBD2. CDR3 length: 15 residues. V lost 7 bases to trimming and J lost 6 bases; unmatched junction nucleotides: 15. The germline CDR1 and CDR2 sequences are DFQATT and SNEGSKA (reference sequence). The DNA of the CDR3 is TGCAGTGAGAGCGGGAGTGAGGGTGATTGGGATACGCAGTATTTT. It yields the protein CSESGSEGDWDTQYF.

This clone occurred many times. The rearrangement links TRBV5-1 to TRBJ2-7, with D perhaps given as TRBD1 or TRBD2 (6 bases each). The CDR3 contains 15 residues. The germline gives CDR1 SGHRS, CDR2 YFSETQ. V lost 0 bases and J lost 6, with 16 bases in between. CDR3 protein: CASSLDLRGGGEQYF. The CDR3 DNA reads TGCGCCAGCAGCTTGGATCTCAGGGGAGGAGGCGAGCAGTACTTC.

This clone is categorized as medium-sized. The V and J genes are TRBV15 and TRBJ2-7, with 9 bases matching TRBD1. The V segment lost 5 bases and the J segment 4 bases; nucleotides outside the gene matches: 9. CDR1 and CDR2 (germline): LNHNV, YYDKDF (reference sequence). There are 15 residues in the CDR3. CDR3 sequence: CATSVSWGQGYEQYF. The CDR3 DNA reads TGTGCCACCAGCGTCTCTTGGGGACAGGGTTACGAGCAGTACTTC.

The table lists this clone with many counts. The chain employs TRBV9 and TRBJ2-5; 7 bases align to TRBD2. This CDR3 spans 16 amino acids. The germline V gene has CDR1 SGDLS and CDR2 YYNGEE. The V segment lost 0 bases and the J segment 1 base; nucleotides outside the gene matches: 6. CDR3 region: CASSVGGRGTQETQYF. The DNA for the CDR3 is TGTGCCAGCAGCGTAGGGGGGAGGGGCACCCAAGAGACCCAGTACTTC. Based on the CDR3 plus reference TRBV9 and TRBJ2-5, the full variable domain is DSGVTQTPKHLITATGQRVTLRCSPRSGDLSVYWYQQSLDQGLQFLIQYYNGEERAKGNILERFSAQQFPDLHSELNLSSLELGDSALYFCASSVGGRGTQETQYFGPGTRLLVL.

This clone was found many times. The chain links TRBV5-4 to TRBJ2-1; TRBD2 is a possible D gene (7 bases). This CDR3 contains 17 residues. CDR1 and CDR2 from the germline V gene are SGHNT and YYREEE (reference sequence). V lost 3 bases to trimming and J lost 0 bases, with 16 bases between them. The CDR3 sequence is CASSSLWGGGSYNEQFF. CDR3 nucleotides: TGTGCCAGCAGCTCCCTATGGGGGGGCGGCTCCTACAATGAGCAGTTCTTC.

This clone was detected many times. The gene calls are TRBV25-1 and TRBJ2-2; 13 bases map to TRBD2. V shed 6 bases and J 5 bases; nucleotides not matched to a gene: 9. The CDR3 is 17 residues long. Germline V gives CDR1 MGHDK, CDR2 SYGVNS. The CDR3 here is CASRPPGTSGATGELFF. The CDR3 coding sequence is TGTGCCAGCAGGCCACCCGGGACTAGCGGGGCTACCGGGGAGCTGTTTTTT. Looking up the rest from reference TRBV25-1 and TRBJ2-2 gives the full variable domain: EADIYQTPRYLVIGTGKKITLECSQTMGHDKMYWYQQDPGMELHLIHYSYGVNSTEKGDLSSESTVSRIRTEHFPLTLESARPSHTSQYLCASRPPGTSGATGELFFGEGSRLTVL.

This clone was detected ten times or more. The V and J genes are TRBV6-6 and TRBJ2-2; 8 nucleotides agree with TRBD2. CDR1 is MNHNY and CDR2 is SVGAGI in the germline V gene (reference sequence). With V trimmed by 0 bases and J by 6 bases, 6 bases remained unmatched. The CDR3 sequence is 16 residues long. The CDR3, as DNA: TGTGCCAGCAGTTACTCAGGTCGGGGGGGGCCCGGGGAGCTGTTTTTT. Residues: CASSYSGRGGPGELFF.

This clone has at least ten counts. The chain joins TRBV30 to TRBJ1-5, with a possible D match to TRBD1 (6 bases). The length of the CDR3 is 13 residues. Per germline, CDR1 GTSNPN and CDR2 SVGIG (reference sequence). V lost 1 base and J 4 bases, leaving 8 bases between the germline ends. The CDR3 protein is CAWSGTVNQPQHF. The CDR3 region has the DNA TGTGCCTGGAGTGGGACAGTTAATCAGCCCCAGCATTTT.

This clone came up many times. The chain uses TRBV12-3 or TRBV12-4 and TRBJ1-1; D ambiguous. The length of the CDR3 is 13 residues. The ends were cut back, 10 bases at V and 3 bases at J, with 15 bases in the middle. The CDR3 reads CAIALGMDTEAFF. The CDR3 DNA follows: TGTGCCATCGCACTTGGGATGGACACTGAAGCTTTCTTT.

In this sample, this clone turned up many times. In DNA, the CDR3 is TGTGCCAGCAGTACCTCGGGGAGGGAAGCCGGGGAGCTGTTTTTT. Its translation: CASSTSGREAGELFF. The chain recombines TRBV28 with TRBJ2-2, with TRBD2 matching 7 bases. The CDR3 covers 15 residues. Losses at the gene ends were 5 bases for V and 6 bases for J; bases not matched to a gene: 9. Germline V lookup: CDR1 MDHEN, CDR2 SYDVKM.

The chain has TRBV6-1 and TRBJ1-2, with a possible D match to TRBD1 (5 bases). The CDR3 runs 12 residues. The ends were cut back, 7 bases at V and 4 bases at J, with 10 bases in the middle. CDR1 and CDR2 from the germline V gene are MNHNS and SASEGT. CDR3 in amino acids: CASTRGSYGYTF. As DNA, the CDR3 is TGTGCCAGCACTAGGGGCAGCTATGGCTACACCTTC.

This sequence joins TRBV2 and TRBJ1-5, with D uncertain. This CDR3 spans 14 amino acids. CDR1 and CDR2 from the germline V gene are SNHLY and FYNNEI. V lost 3 bases and J 10 bases, leaving 16 bases between the germline ends. In DNA, the CDR3 is TGTGCCAGCAGTGAGTTCCATGGGGTTCAACCCCAGCATTTT. Amino acid sequence: CASSEFHGVQPQHF.

The table lists this clone with many counts. The chain couples TRBV27 to TRBJ2-7; TRBD2 agrees at 14 bases. V gave up 5 bases and J gave up 4 bases; unmatched junction bases: 7. Germline assignment: CDR1 MNHEY and CDR2 SMNVEV (reference sequence). CDR3 length equals 16 residues. The CDR3 DNA follows: TGTGCCAGCAGTCCCTGGACTAGCGGGGGGTCATACGAGCAGTACTTC. Residues: CASSPWTSGGSYEQYF.

V and J are TRBV12-3 or TRBV12-4 and TRBJ1-1; 7 bases align to TRBD1. The CDR3 is 14 amino acids. The V segment lost 2 bases and the J segment 5 bases; nucleotides outside the gene matches: 5. The CDR3 sequence: CASSLSQGGTEAFF. For the CDR3, the DNA is TGTGCCAGCAGTTTAAGTCAGGGGGGGACTGAAGCTTTCTTT.

This clone came up a few times. The V gene is TRBV9, the J gene TRBJ2-7; a possible D gene is TRBD2 (6 bases). This CDR3 has 14 residues. The V gene lost 3 bases and the J gene lost 7 bases, with 17 bases spanning the gap. Germline values: CDR1 SGDLS, CDR2 YYNGEE. CDR3 sequence: CASSADSGAGEQYF. The CDR3 DNA reads TGTGCCAGCAGCGCTGATAGTGGGGCGGGGGAGCAGTACTTC.

This clone has at least ten counts. The rearrangement uses TRBV28 and TRBJ2-7, with 9 positions matching TRBD1. This CDR3 spans 14 amino acids. Germline V gene sequence: CDR1 MDHEN, CDR2 SYDVKM. J was trimmed by 3 bases and V by 3 bases; bases with no gene match: 3. The CDR3 bases are TGTGCCAGCAGTTTCTCGGGACAGGGCTACGAGCAGTACTTC. The encoded protein is CASSFSGQGYEQYF.

The genes are TRBV11-2 and TRBJ2-2; TRBD1 agrees at 8 bases. Germline trimming cut 6 bases from V and 7 bases from J; bases unmatched to any gene: 7. From germline, CDR1 is SGHAT and CDR2 FQNNGV. The CDR3 is 14 residues long. This CDR3 reads CASRTTGVVGELFF. Written as DNA, the CDR3 is TGTGCCAGCAGGACGACAGGGGTGGTCGGGGAGCTGTTTTTT.

There are many counts of this clone. V is TRBV28 and J is TRBJ2-5, with D maybe TRBD2 (6 bases). This CDR3 contains 15 residues. The V gene's germline CDR1 is MDHEN and CDR2 SYDVKM. V gave up 2 bases and J gave up 4 bases, with 14 bases separating them. Here the CDR3 reads CASSLRLEGRETQYF. Here the CDR3 DNA reads TGTGCCAGCAGTTTAAGGTTGGAGGGTCGAGAGACCCAGTACTTC. Full variable domain (rest looked up from reference TRBV28 and TRBJ2-5): DVKVTQSSRYLVKRTGEKVFLECVQDMDHENMFWYRQDPGLGLRLIYFSYDVKMKEKGDIPEGYSVSREKKERFSLILESASTNQTSMYLCASSLRLEGRETQYFGPGTRLLVL.

This clone is categorized as medium-sized. V is TRBV5-1 and J is TRBJ2-7, with TRBD2 identical over 8 bases. J was trimmed by 6 bases and V by 3 bases; bases with no gene match: 8. CDR1 SGHRS and CDR2 YFSETQ come from the germline V gene. CDR3 length: 14 residues. This CDR3 reads CASSSLAGEGEQYF. For the CDR3, the DNA is TGCGCCAGCAGCTCTCTAGCGGGCGAGGGCGAGCAGTACTTC.

This clone has at least ten counts. This chain connects TRBV29-1 to TRBJ2-1, with 7 bases that match TRBD2. This CDR3 is 15 amino acids long. The V segment lost 1 base and the J segment 6 bases; nucleotides outside the gene matches: 9. Germline lookup yields CDR1 SQVTM and CDR2 ANQGSEA. CDR3 in amino acids: CSVEGGGGSLNEQFF. CDR3 bases: TGCAGCGTTGAAGGAGGCGGGGGTTCGCTCAATGAGCAGTTCTTC.

This clone was seen a few times. One end of the junction does not line up with germline, which may come from a read error. The J gene is TRBJ1-5, the V gene TRBV2, with 8 bases fitting TRBD1. The CDR3 runs 15 residues. Germline-derived CDR1 and CDR2 are SNHLY and FYNNEI. This CDR3 is CSSSDPRGHNQPQHF. The CDR3, as DNA: TGTTCCAGCAGTGACCCCAGGGGGCATAATCAGCCCCAGCATTTT.

The J gene is TRBJ2-1, the V gene TRBV20-1; D is perhaps TRBD2 (5 bases). Trimming removed 4 bases from V and 4 bases from J, with 14 bases in between. There are 14 residues in the CDR3. Germline V gives CDR1 DFQATT, CDR2 SNEGSKA (reference sequence). CDR3 DNA: TGCAGTGCTAACGACTTCGGGAAATACAATGAGCAGTTCTTC. This sequence encodes CSANDFGKYNEQFF.

By share, this clone ranks as medium-sized (0.01 to 0.1%). The chain combines TRBV6-1 with TRBJ1-3; 7 bases fit TRBD1. The CDR3 has 17 amino acids. CDR1 is MNHNS and CDR2 is SASEGT in the germline V gene. Germline trimming cut 6 bases from V and 0 bases from J; bases unmatched to any gene: 11. The CDR3 nucleotides read TGTGCCAGCAGAGAAACCGACAGGGCTCTCTCTGGAAACACCATATATTTT. Translation: CASRETDRALSGNTIYF.

This clone was seen more than once but under ten times. V gene TRBV4-2 combines with J gene TRBJ2-1; 7 bases are shared with TRBD1. The CDR3 sequence is 16 residues long. Germline-derived CDR1 and CDR2 are LGHNA and YNFKEQ. V gave up 1 base and J gave up 2 bases; unmatched junction bases: 5. CDR3 DNA: TGTGCCAGCAGCCAAGGGGCCGGACAGGCCTACAATGAGCAGTTCTTC. Translating gives CASSQGAGQAYNEQFF.

CDR3 amino acids: CASSPTHRSEQFF. CDR3 DNA: TGTGCCAGCAGCCCAACCCACCGGAGTGAGCAGTTCTTC. The chain combines TRBV7-9 with TRBJ2-1; D unresolved. Germline assignment: CDR1 SEHNR and CDR2 FQNEAQ (reference sequence). The CDR3 covers 13 residues. V lost 5 bases to trimming and J lost 9 bases, with 14 bases between them.

This clone is termed medium-sized. The CDR3 DNA reads TGTGCCAGCAGTTACGAGAGGACCAATGAGCAGTTCTTC. It yields the protein CASSYERTNEQFF. The chain employs TRBV6-5 and TRBJ2-1; D unclear. Trimming pared 2 bases from V and 6 bases from J, leaving 8 bases between. CDR1 and CDR2 (germline): MNHEY, SVGAGI. The CDR3 has 13 residues.

Concerning this clone itself: Other DNA sequences in this sample translate to the same CDR3. The chain employs TRBV18 and TRBJ1-1, with 8 bases lining up with TRBD1. The length of the CDR3 is 14 residues. Losses at the gene ends were 4 bases for V and 8 bases for J; bases not matched to a gene: 9. Germline V CDR1 and CDR2: KGHSH, LQKENI. DNA of the CDR3: TGTGCCAGCTCACTAGGACAGGGAGGGACCGAAGCTTTCTTT. Translating gives CASSLGQGGTEAFF.

This clone was picked up many times. Being one base from a much bigger clone, this may be a read error. The rearrangement links TRBV20-1 to TRBJ1-3; the D gene is possibly TRBD1 (5 bases). Germline CDR1 DFQATT, CDR2 SNEGSKA (reference sequence). This CDR3 region has 15 residues. For the CDR3, the DNA is TGCAGTACTAGTCTCCACGGGACCTCTGGAAACACCATATATTTT. This sequence encodes CSTSLHGTSGNTIYF.